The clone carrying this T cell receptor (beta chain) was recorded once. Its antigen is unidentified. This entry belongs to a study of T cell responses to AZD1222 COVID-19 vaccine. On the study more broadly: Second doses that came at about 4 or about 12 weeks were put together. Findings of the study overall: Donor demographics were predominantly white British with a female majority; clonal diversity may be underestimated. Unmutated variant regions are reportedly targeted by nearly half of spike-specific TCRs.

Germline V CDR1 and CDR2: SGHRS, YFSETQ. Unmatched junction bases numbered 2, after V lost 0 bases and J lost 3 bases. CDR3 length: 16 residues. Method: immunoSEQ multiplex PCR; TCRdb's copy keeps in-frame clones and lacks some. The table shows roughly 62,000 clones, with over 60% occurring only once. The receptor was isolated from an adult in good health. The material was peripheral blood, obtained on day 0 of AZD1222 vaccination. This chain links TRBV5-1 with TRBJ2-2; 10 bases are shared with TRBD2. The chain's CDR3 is CASSLGTSGYTGELFF. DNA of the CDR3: TGCGCCAGCAGCTTGGGGACTAGCGGTTACACCGGGGAGCTGTTTTTT.